The clone carrying this TCR beta chain was counted only a few times. Its specificity is unknown. This sample was included in a study of PD-1 blockade in classical Hodgkin lymphoma. Study at large: With a 2-week interval, patients received intravenous nivolumab at 3 mg/kg.

Every patient relapsed after autologous stem cell transplantation, and brentuximab vedotin exposure varied. Study results and limitations: Factors driving the repertoire differences, possibly disease activity or prior therapy, remain undefined. Complete responders' diversity at baseline resembled that of newly diagnosed patients. TCR diversity in CD4+, not CD8+, cells rose significantly by C4D1.

The CDR3 is made up of 14 amino acids. Per germline, CDR1 MNHEY and CDR2 SMNVEV (reference sequence). V lost 8 bases and J lost 1, with 11 bases in between. Sequencing was performed with immunoSEQ multiplex PCR; in TCRdb, only in-frame clones are kept and a portion is missing. The profile covers 80,000 to 100,000 clones, with around 81% appearing a single time and roughly 15% taken by the ten largest. Sample: peripheral blood mononuclear cells (PBMCs), taken before the second cycle of nivolumab. This TCR derives from a human donor with classical Hodgkin lymphoma. This chain joins TRBV27 and TRBJ2-2; D not resolved. The chain's CDR3 is CASQALLNTGELFF. CDR3 in DNA: TGTGCCAGCCAGGCCCTGCTGAACACCGGGGAGCTGTTTTTT.